Listed below are T cell receptor beta chains from one sample, sequenced in a study of CD8+CD57+ T cells in acquired aplastic anemia. TCRdb processed the reads anew with MiXCR; each CDR3 protein has one entry. The top ten hold roughly 30% of the sample, which has around 130,000 distinct CDR3 sequences, under 65% seen once. The sample consisted of sorted CD4+, CD8+, or CD8+CD57+ T cells (not recorded which) from PBMCs. The receptor set was obtained from a human donor with aplastic anemia. CDR3s include the opening cysteine and the closing phenylalanine or tryptophan.

>TRBV2
CASRGQFNEKLFF
>TRBV7-2
CASSSKPYEQYF
>TRBV25-1
CASSDRQGASVSYEQYF
>TRBV5-5
CASSLGISNQPQHF
>TRBV24-1
CATSDLPGRRFF
>TRBV25-1
CASSAGTGGISGANVLTF
>TRBV7-9
CASSLAMEETQYF
>TRBV3-1
CASSQEPQGQPQHF
>TRBV11-1
CASSPSGGSGANVLTF
>TRBV27
CASMGSSYEQYF
>TRBV19
CASRLRESYNEQFF
>TRBV9
CASSFDIYEQYF
>TRBV7-8
CASSSSGIIYNEQFF
>TRBV9
CASSANQRLAGSTDTQYF
>TRBV2
CASSGSRSGAGDQPQHF
>TRBV20-1
CSAQGQGHEQYF
>TRBV11-1
CASSRTSGSTGDEQFF
>TRBV25-1
CASSAPGTVQETQYF
>TRBV5-6
CAGSFLRGSRGWGTDTQYF
>TRBV5-6
CASSSGQGGSYF
>TRBV5-6
CASSRDRGDIHSPLHF
>TRBV27
CASSLSVQGEVEQFF
>TRBV10-3
CAISDKGTVNSPLHF
>TRBV9
CASSVGIAGGSDTQCF
>TRBV24-1
CATSVTGQETQYF
>TRBV2
CASRQELALSSYNEQFF
>TRBV2
CASSTHEGLEQYF
>TRBV2
CASSFRGDGEKLFF
>TRBV5-1
CASSLGDRASGEQFF
>TRBV25-1
CASSVITGTGANVLTF
>TRBV7-3
CASSSYGDTQYF
>TRBV20-1
CSARGSVDEQYF
>TRBV20-1
CSARTGIQPQHF
>TRBV2
CASSARAGETQYF
>TRBV10-2
CASSESLGTYEQYF
>TRBV10-1
CASSLSGADTQYF
>TRBV27
CASSPPTGEAFF
>TRBV7-9
CASSLEGLAGGEQYF
>TRBV2
CASSGQSPLHF
>TRBV7-2
CASSFPGLTEAFF
>TRBV19
CARVDHPGQGARETQYF
>TRBV7-2
CASSQDLQETQYF
>TRBV19
CASSIGGDEQYF
>TRBV7-3
CASSFGSYGYTF